This T cell receptor beta chain originates from a study of blood T cells in healthy people across ages (dated by TCRdb to 2013 to 2016). Concerning the study at large: In model experiments, template switching captured roughly one uniquely barcoded TCR beta cDNA molecule for every two T cells. Age-related changes in TCR beta repertoire diversity were measured in the study by deep sequencing normalized with unique cDNA molecular identifiers. The donors were split into four age groups: young (average around 15 years), middle-aged (roughly 39), aged (more than 60) and long-lived (over 80). To avoid experimental bias, donors of different ages were distributed randomly across sequencing lanes. For two donors (one aged 18 to 29 and one aged 80 or older), the study analyzed two additional independent replicas of 1 million unique cDNA reads from the same blood draw.

As regards this clonotype: No antigen is known for it. No per-base quality is available; no much larger clone lies one base away.

Findings and caveats that apply to the study as a whole: As age increased, observed TCR beta diversity per million T cells dropped in a roughly linear way, and a significant reduction was already evident by age 40. A strong correlation was found between observed TCR beta diversity and the percentage of naive T cells measured by flow cytometry. The long-lived group showed more naive CD4+ T cells, fewer expanded clones and increased TCR diversity than the aged group, suggesting age selection. Bulk unsorted PBMC profiling prevented conclusive comparison of naive and antigen-experienced compartments. The CMV infection status of donors was not known, potentially confounding age-related changes in expanded clonotypes. Estimates of total diversity based on one million sequenced T cells were considered lower bounds and underestimates.

The method was 5' RACE. The instrument given in TCRdb is Illumina HiSeq 2500. The second PCR ran for about 6 to 12 cycles and used a J-beta primer mix along with a sample-barcoded 5' primer. Each TCR beta cDNA molecule received a unique molecular identifier from a template-switch 5' adaptor carrying 12 random nucleotides. At least 2.5 million CDR3-containing paired-end reads were obtained from each sample. First-strand cDNA was synthesized from all RNA with the Mint cDNA synthesis kit, primed by a TRBC-specific oligonucleotide. Following uracil-DNA glycosylase treatment, a first 18-cycle PCR with universal primers M1SS and BC2_uni_R was performed on all cDNA. In the original analysis: For normalization, 1 million high-quality reads were randomly selected from each sample, with every read carrying a distinct molecular identifier. Instead of being binned into consensus sequences, reads with shared molecular identifiers were discarded. MiTCR, with a Q25 quality threshold and the strictest error-elimination algorithm, was used for CDR3 identification, clonotype clustering and error correction. A nonparametric unseen species model using Euler transformation provided a lower-bound estimate of total TCR beta diversity. TCRdb reprocessing: public reads trimmed at Q25 with fastp, clones called with MiXCR, in-frame beta chains kept. Entries are consolidated by CDR3 protein sequence, retaining the most common genes and DNA. It is TCRdb's table, rather than the study itself, that gives the V and J calls and clone size. The table for this sample lists approximately 880,000 distinct CDR3 sequences; 45% to 50% of them were counted only once. The top ten constitute around an eighth of the sample.

Reading from cysteine to phenylalanine, the CDR3 counts 15 amino acids. Only CDR3 DNA is held: 45 bases, read in frame from base 1. Here V drops 3 bases and J drops 3 bases, and the junction holds 2 bases not matched to any gene. The CDR1 and CDR2 encoded by the germline V gene (reference sequence) are MNHEY and SMNVEV. Systemically healthy Caucasian individuals from Russia, 35 to 50 in total and aged about 6 to 100 years, were included as donors. Each donor gave around 9 milliliters of peripheral blood, collected into EDTA-treated Vacutainer tubes. Ficoll-Paque density-gradient centrifugation was used to isolate PBMCs, with at least 6 million obtained per sample. Total RNA was extracted from PBMCs with Trizol reagent, with at least 5 micrograms obtained per sample. For every donor, flow cytometry on a PBMC aliquot measured the percentage of naive CD45RAhigh/CD27high T cells.

This clonotype was sampled from a man aged 25-45 years in good health. Recombination linked TRBV27 to TRBJ2-1, and 10 bases in between align with TRBD1. Sequenced input: blood. The nucleotides read TGTGCCAGCAGTTTCGGACAGGGGGGCTACAATGAGCAGTTCTTC. Its product reads: CASSFGQGGYNEQFF.